This T cell receptor (beta chain) was identified in a study of CD8+ T cells in alopecia areata. Across the study: For the treated group, dosing was oral tofacitinib at 5 to 10 mg twice daily.

Sample treatment: oral pan-JAK inhibitor, 5-10 mg twice daily. Collected material from alopecia areata patients comprised lesional scalp punch biopsies and peripheral blood. Extracted RNA was reverse transcribed, and the resulting cDNA served as sequencing template. Sequencing used immunoSEQ multiplex PCR; TCRdb keeps in-frame clones, though not all of them. The data hold some 170,000 clones, with around 58% observed a single time. The germline gives CDR1 LGHNA, CDR2 YNFKEQ. Trimming removed 2 bases at V and 1 base at J, with 4 bases between. The CDR3 is made up of 13 amino acids. Only a few counts were recorded for this clone.

The TCR originated in a human donor with alopecia areata. The sequencing used CD4+ T cells sorted from blood, collected at roughly week 55, from a patient treated with tofacitinib. The V and J genes are TRBV4-2 and TRBJ2-3; unclear D gene. The DNA of the CDR3 is TGTGCCAGCAGCCAAATAGGCACAGATACGCAGTATTTT. Protein product: CASSQIGTDTQYF.